The source of this T cell receptor (beta chain) is a study of CD8 T cells in Susac syndrome. Study observations and caveats: The study admitted that it had a relatively small number of individuals in its TCR sequencing and HLA analysis.

With random hexamers, reverse transcription was performed on roughly 0.45 to 1 ug of RNA. The authors amplified TCR beta CDR3 across 54 Vbeta and 13 Jbeta using immunoSEQ multiplex PCR. One entry per CDR3 protein results from TCRdb running MiXCR on the immunoSEQ multiplex PCR reads. The sample includes some 400,000 distinct CDR3 sequences, about 85% of them seen just once. Concerning this clonotype: Its antigen is not identified.

CD8+ and CD4+ blood T cells underwent TCR beta sequencing. Negative isolation was applied to CD8+ and CD4+ T cells, and FACS enrichment was applied to TEMRA cells. The sequenced sample consisted of CD8+ T cells from PBMCs. This clonotype was obtained from a human donor with multiple sclerosis.

The CDR3 coding sequence is TGCGCCAGCAGCCAAGAAGCGAACTACAATGAGCAGTTCTTC. Protein product: CASSQEANYNEQFF. V gene TRBV4-1 combines with J gene TRBJ2-1, with D unclear. The CDR3 length is 14 residues. V was shortened by 0 bases and J by 3 bases, with 6 bases between the two germline ends. CDR1 and CDR2 (germline): MGHRA, YSYEKL.